This T cell receptor beta chain came from a study of monozygotic twins with inflammatory bowel disease (dated by TCRdb to the late 2010s). General notes on the study: In total, roughly 30 monozygotic twin pairs made up the full study: 19 Danish pairs, all IBD-discordant, plus nine German pairs, of which four were IBD-concordant and five were IBD-discordant. Within discordant pairs, disease-associated traits were sought mainly by comparing IBD patients with their genetically identical healthy co-twins. Each individual had, on average, about 151 000 unique TCRalpha sequences and 181 000 unique TCRbeta sequences available for analysis. What the research found in general, with its limitations: Compared with healthy twins, IBD patients shared fewer clonotypes with other individuals, and the difference was most pronounced in patients with signs of disease activity. A decrease in TCRbeta repertoire diversity, as measured by inverse Simpson index, was observed in IBD patients compared with their healthy co-twins. Background noise and inter-individual variability may have been introduced into the repertoires by the differing immunosuppressive treatments among patients. Distinction between different T cell subtypes could not be achieved in the analysis. Repertoire similarity did not differ between concordant and discordant twins, which could be due to limited statistical power. No single strong signal or clonotype linked to IBD turned up in the results, so the idea that one exists was not supported.

From each donor, an approximately 2.5 ml peripheral blood sample was collected into PAXgene tubes and stored at -80 degrees C. Without any T cell sorting, total RNA was extracted from whole blood using the PAXgene blood miRNA kit on an automated QIAcube. Peripheral blood from monozygotic twin pairs concordant or discordant for inflammatory bowel disease was subjected to deep TCRalpha and TCRbeta repertoire profiling with unique molecular barcoding. For every twin pair, smoking habits were documented, and each individual was categorised as a current, former or never smoker. The germline V gene specifies MNHNS as CDR1 and SASEGT as CDR2. Reading from cysteine to phenylalanine, the CDR3 counts 16 amino acids. The DNA is unrecorded. Library generation was performed with 5' RACE. Each TCR library was prepared from about 3.5 ug of total RNA. For each sample, cDNA synthesis with SMARTScribe reverse transcriptase was split into eight separate reactions. Unique molecular identifiers containing a 6-nucleotide sample barcode were introduced through template switching during cDNA synthesis. TCRalpha and TCRbeta cDNA was amplified by two nested PCRs of 16 and 9 cycles, with bead purification after each PCR. Before amplification, the cDNA was treated with uracil DNA-glycosylase and purified using the QIAquick PCR purification kit. In the second PCR, Illumina TruSeq-compatible adapters and sample-specific barcodes were added. Library quality and concentration were assessed using TapeStation and Qubit, and approximately 5 ng of each library was pooled. Pooled libraries were sequenced on an Illumina HiSeq2500 single-index Rapid Run with 2 x 100 bp reads and custom sequencing primers. In the paper's pipeline: MiGEC version 1.2.6 was used for UMI-based consensus assembly, which corrected PCR and sequencing errors. MiXCR version 2.1.1 was used to carry out V(D)J alignment, clonotype assembly and CDR3 extraction. To normalise gene usage, clonotype sharing and MAIT/NKT TCR abundance, the analysis used the top 1000, 10 000 and 20 000 clonotypes per sample. After downsampling to 27 000 UMIs, diversity was calculated as the inverse Simpson index using the vegan R package. Statistical testing used paired Mann-Whitney U tests on the discordant twin pairs and applied Benjamini-Hochberg correction for multiple testing. The reads, reprocessed by TCRdb, yield one row per CDR3 protein sequence and no DNA. The V and J calls were determined by TCRdb, not by the authors. The sample's table lists a count of 350,000 to 550,000 distinct CDR3 sequences. Jointly, the top ten make up 2.4% of the sample.

With respect to this clonotype: No cognate antigen has been identified for it.

The TCR sequence derives from a human donor with ulcerative colitis or Crohn's disease, or a healthy co-twin of an affected twin (not recorded which). Input material: blood. The chain couples TRBV6-1 to TRBJ2-7; the TCRdb D gene call, TRBD1, has no DNA to confirm it. The CDR3 loop reads CASSPPWTGGSDEQYF.